Listed here are 6 T cell receptor beta chains from one sample, sequenced in a study of vaccination and CD4 T cells after COVID-19. Treatment indicated: 10-day PBMC culture with coronavirus spike peptide pools or control peptides (ViraFEST assay). The unexposed donor provided CD4+ T cells, which were taken before the COVID-19 pandemic (2011-2018). For these receptors, no antigen is known. Once obtained from cultured CD4+ T cells, the DNA was sequenced using the Oncomine TCR Beta short-read assay. It was from cultured CD4+ T cells that genomic DNA was extracted. From the PCR reads, TCRdb called clonotypes with MiXCR, one entry per CDR3 protein. The table records 8,500 to 9,500 distinct CDR3 sequences, around 33% of them present only once. Source material: CD4+ T cells from blood, cultured in vitro. The origin of the receptors is a human donor in good health.

This clonotype was detected only a few times. The gene calls are TRBV28 and TRBJ2-7, with unresolved D. V shed 8 bases and J shed 9 bases, with 14 bases lying between them. The CDR3 runs to 11 residues. The V gene's germline CDR1 is MDHEN and CDR2 SYDVKM. This CDR3 is CASGVSRAQYF. CDR3 bases: TGTGCCAGCGGCGTATCCCGGGCGCAGTACTTC.

The chain is built from TRBV9 and TRBJ2-7; either TRBD1 or TRBD2 may supply D (5 bases each). Trimming pared 4 bases from V and 0 bases from J, leaving 14 bases between. Germline assignment: CDR1 SGDLS and CDR2 YYNGEE. The CDR3 runs to 15 residues. CDR3 amino acids: CASSPSGTFSYEQYF. CDR3 nucleotides: TGTGCCAGCAGCCCGTCCGGGACCTTCTCCTACGAGCAGTACTTC.

The table lists this clonotype with a count of one. The rearrangement links TRBV6-1 to TRBJ2-7, with 11 bases that match TRBD1. V lost 6 bases, J lost 3 bases, and 7 bases stayed unmatched. Germline CDR1 and CDR2: MNHNS and SASEGT. CDR3 size: 15 residues. CDR3 nucleotides: TGTGCCAGCAGCCCCGGGACAGGGGGTTACTACGAGCAGTACTTC. Its translation: CASSPGTGGYYEQYF.

There are a few counts of this clonotype. This chain joins TRBV2 and TRBJ2-7; 9 bases map to TRBD2. With 7 bases clipped from V and 1 base from J, the junction kept 5 bases outside the gene matches. CDR3 length: 14 residues. Germline V gene sequence: CDR1 SNHLY, CDR2 FYNNEI. CDR3: CASTGGRGSYEQYF. The CDR3, as DNA: TGTGCCAGCACTGGCGGGAGGGGTTCCTACGAGCAGTACTTC.

This clonotype was counted only a few times. The rearrangement joins TRBV6-1 to TRBJ1-1; 9 bases agree with TRBD1. CDR3 size: 13 residues. Germline assignment: CDR1 MNHNS and CDR2 SASEGT. Trimming cost V 7 bases and J 1 base; bases outside gene matches: 1. The chain's CDR3 is CASKDRGNTEAFF. The DNA for the CDR3 is TGTGCCAGCAAGGACAGGGGGAACACTGAAGCTTTCTTT.

The chain employs TRBV7-4 and TRBJ1-6, with a tentative D call TRBD1 (5 bases). From germline, CDR1 is SGHVT and CDR2 SQSDAQ. V dropped 5 bases and J dropped 9 bases, with 14 bases sitting between them. This CDR3 has 14 residues. The CDR3 bases are TGTGCCAGCAGCCCTTCCCGGACATTTTCACCCCTCCACTTT. Translation: CASSPSRTFSPLHF.